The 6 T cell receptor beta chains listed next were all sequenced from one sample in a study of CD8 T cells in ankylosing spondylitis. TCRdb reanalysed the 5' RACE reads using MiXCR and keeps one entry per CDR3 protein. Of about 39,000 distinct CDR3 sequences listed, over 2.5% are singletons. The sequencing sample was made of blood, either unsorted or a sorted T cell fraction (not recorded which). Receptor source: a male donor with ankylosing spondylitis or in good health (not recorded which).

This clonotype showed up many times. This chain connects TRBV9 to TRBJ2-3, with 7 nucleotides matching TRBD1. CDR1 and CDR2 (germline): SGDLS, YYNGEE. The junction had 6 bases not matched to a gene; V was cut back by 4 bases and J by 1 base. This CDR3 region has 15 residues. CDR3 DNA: TGTGCCAGCAGCATTACAGGGGTGGGCACAGATACGCAGTATTTT. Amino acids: CASSITGVGTDTQYF. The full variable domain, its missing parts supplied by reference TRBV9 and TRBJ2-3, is DSGVTQTPKHLITATGQRVTLRCSPRSGDLSVYWYQQSLDQGLQFLIQYYNGEERAKGNILERFSAQQFPDLHSELNLSSLELGDSALYFCASSITGVGTDTQYFGPGTRLTVL.

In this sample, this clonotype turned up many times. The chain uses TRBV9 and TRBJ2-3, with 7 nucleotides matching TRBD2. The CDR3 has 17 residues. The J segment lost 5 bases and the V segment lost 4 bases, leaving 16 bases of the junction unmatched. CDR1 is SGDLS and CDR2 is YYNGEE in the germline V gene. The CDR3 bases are TGTGCCAGCAGCCCGTGGGCGGGAGAGGCTTCACGAGATACGCAGTATTTT. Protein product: CASSPWAGEASRDTQYF.

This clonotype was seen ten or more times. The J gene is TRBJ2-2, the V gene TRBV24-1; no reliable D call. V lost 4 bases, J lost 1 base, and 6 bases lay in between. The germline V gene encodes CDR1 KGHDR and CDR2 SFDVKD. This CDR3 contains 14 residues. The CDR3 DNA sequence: TGTGCCACCAGTGAATATTGGAACACCGGGGAGCTGTTTTTT. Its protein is CATSEYWNTGELFF.

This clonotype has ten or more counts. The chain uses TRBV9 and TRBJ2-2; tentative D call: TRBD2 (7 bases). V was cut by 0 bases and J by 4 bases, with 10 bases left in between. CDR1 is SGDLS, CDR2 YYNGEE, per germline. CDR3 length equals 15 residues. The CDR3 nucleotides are TGTGCCAGCAGCGTAGTGGCGGGGGCCACCGGGGAGCTGTTTTTT. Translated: CASSVVAGATGELFF.

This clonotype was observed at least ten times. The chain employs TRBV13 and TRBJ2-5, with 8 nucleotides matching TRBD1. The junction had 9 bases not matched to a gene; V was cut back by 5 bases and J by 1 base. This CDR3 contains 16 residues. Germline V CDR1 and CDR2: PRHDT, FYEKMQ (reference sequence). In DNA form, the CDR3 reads TGTGCCAGCAGCGTATTCGGGACAGGCCTCCAAGAGACCCAGTACTTC. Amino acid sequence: CASSVFGTGLQETQYF.

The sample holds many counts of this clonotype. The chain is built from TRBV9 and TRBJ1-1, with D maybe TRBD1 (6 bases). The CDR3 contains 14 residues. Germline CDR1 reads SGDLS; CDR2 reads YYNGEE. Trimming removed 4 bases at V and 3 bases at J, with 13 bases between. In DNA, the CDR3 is TGTGCCAGCAGCATAAGGGGGGTAGACACTGAAGCTTTCTTT. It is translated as CASSIRGVDTEAFF.